Given below is one T cell receptor (beta chain) in context. The antigen is unknown. MiXCR was run by TCRdb on the 5' RACE reads, yielding one entry per CDR3 protein. The table records approximately 290,000 distinct CDR3 sequences, less than 25% of them present only once. The data were taken from a study of CD8 T cells in ankylosing spondylitis. Study-wide findings and caveats: Reportedly, disease-linked clones are significantly enriched in ankylosing spondylitis patients' matched synovial fluid.

V lost 0 bases and J 1 base, leaving 7 bases between the germline ends. There are 14 residues in the CDR3. Germline assignment: CDR1 SGHRS and CDR2 YFSETQ. The sequence derives from a female donor with ankylosing spondylitis or in good health (not recorded which). The source material was blood, either unsorted or a sorted T cell fraction (not recorded which). The chain links TRBV5-1 to TRBJ2-5; D is uncertain. The CDR3 sequence is CASSLGKSQETQYF. DNA of the CDR3: TGCGCCAGCAGCTTGGGAAAGAGCCAAGAGACCCAGTACTTC.